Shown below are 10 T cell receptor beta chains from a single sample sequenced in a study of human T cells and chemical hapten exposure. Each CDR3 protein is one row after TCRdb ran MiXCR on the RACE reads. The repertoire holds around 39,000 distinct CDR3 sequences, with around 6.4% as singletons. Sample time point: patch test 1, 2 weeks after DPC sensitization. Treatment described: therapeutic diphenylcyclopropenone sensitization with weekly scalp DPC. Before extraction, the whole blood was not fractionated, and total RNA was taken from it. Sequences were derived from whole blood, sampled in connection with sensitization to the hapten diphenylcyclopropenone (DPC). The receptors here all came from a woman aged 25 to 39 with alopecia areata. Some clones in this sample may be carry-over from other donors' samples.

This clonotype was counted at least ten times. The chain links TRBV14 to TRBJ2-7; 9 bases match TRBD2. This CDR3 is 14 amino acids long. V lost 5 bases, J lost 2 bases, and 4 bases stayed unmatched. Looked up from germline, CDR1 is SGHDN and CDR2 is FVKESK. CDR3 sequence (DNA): TGTGCCAGCAGCGGGGTAGCGGGGGCCTACGAGCAGTACTTC. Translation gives CASSGVAGAYEQYF.

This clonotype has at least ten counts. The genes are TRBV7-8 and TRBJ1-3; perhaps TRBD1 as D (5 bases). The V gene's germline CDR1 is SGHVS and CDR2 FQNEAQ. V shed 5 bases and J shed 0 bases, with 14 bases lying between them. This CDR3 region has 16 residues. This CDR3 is CASSLRQTLSGNTIYF. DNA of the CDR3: TGTGCCAGCAGCCTAAGACAGACCCTCTCTGGAAACACCATATATTTT.

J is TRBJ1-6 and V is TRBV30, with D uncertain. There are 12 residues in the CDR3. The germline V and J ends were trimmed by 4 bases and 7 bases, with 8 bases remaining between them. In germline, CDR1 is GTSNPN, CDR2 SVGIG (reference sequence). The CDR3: CAWTEGNSPLHF. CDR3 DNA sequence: TGTGCCTGGACCGAAGGGAATTCACCCCTCCACTTT.

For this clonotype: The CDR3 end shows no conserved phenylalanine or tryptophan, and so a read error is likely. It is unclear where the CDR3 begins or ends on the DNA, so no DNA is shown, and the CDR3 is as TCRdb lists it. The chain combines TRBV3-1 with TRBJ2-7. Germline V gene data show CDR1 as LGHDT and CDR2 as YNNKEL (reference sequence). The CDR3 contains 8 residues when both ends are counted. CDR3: CASSPRSP.

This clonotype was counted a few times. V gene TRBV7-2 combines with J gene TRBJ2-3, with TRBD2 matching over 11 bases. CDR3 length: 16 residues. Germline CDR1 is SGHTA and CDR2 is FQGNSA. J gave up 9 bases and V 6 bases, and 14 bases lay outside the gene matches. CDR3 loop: CASRTHSGGARYTQYF. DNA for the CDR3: TGTGCCAGCAGAACCCATAGCGGGGGGGCGAGGTACACGCAGTATTTT.

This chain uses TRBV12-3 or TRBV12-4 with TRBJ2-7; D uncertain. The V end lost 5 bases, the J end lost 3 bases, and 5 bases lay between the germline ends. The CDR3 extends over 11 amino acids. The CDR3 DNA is TGTGCCAGCAGTGCCTTCTACGAGCAGTACTTC. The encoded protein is CASSAFYEQYF.

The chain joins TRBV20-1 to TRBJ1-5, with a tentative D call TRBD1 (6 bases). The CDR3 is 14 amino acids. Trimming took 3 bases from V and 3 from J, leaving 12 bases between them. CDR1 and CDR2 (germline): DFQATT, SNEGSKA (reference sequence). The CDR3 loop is CSASLNRDNQPQHF. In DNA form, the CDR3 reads TGCAGTGCTAGTTTGAACAGGGACAATCAGCCCCAGCATTTT.

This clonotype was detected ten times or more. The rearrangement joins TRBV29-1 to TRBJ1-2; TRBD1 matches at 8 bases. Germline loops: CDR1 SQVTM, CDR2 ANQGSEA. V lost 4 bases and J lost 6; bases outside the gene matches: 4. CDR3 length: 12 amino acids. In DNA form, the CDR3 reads TGCAGCGTTGCCGGGACAGGTAATGGCTACACCTTC. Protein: CSVAGTGNGYTF.

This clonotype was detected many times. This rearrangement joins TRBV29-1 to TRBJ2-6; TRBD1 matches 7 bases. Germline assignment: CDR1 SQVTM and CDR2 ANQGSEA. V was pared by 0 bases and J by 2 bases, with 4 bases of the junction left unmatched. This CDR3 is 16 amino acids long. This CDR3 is CSVEEQGSPGANVLTF. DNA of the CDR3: TGCAGCGTTGAAGAACAGGGGAGCCCTGGGGCCAACGTCCTGACTTTC.

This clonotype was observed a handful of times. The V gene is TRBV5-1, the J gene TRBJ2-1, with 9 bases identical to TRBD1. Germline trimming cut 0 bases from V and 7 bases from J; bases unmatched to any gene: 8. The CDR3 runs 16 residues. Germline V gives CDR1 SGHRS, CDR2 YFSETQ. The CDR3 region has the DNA TGCGCCAGCAGCTTGGGGGACAGGGATCGCGTAAATGAGCAGTTCTTC. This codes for CASSLGDRDRVNEQFF. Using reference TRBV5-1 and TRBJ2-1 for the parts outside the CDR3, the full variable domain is KAGVTQTPRYLIKTRGQQVTLSCSPISGHRSVSWYQQTPGQGLQFLFEYFSETQRNKGNFPGRFSGRQFSNSRSEMNVSTLELGDSALYLCASSLGDRDRVNEQFFGPGTRLTVL.